Sequencing of this TCR beta chain was carried out in a study of blood T cell repertoires in COVID-19. TCRdb's table, derived via immunoSEQ multiplex PCR, lists solely in-frame clones and lacks some. The sample consists of 150,000 to 200,000 clones, around 85% of them appearing once. With 5 bases clipped from V and 0 bases from J, the junction kept 8 bases outside the gene matches. The CDR3 totals 16 residues. Per germline, CDR1 SGHRS and CDR2 YFSETQ. The gene calls are TRBV5-1 and TRBJ2-1; TRBD2 aligns across 7 bases. The origin of this receptor is a woman aged 70-85 years with acute or convalescent COVID-19. Sequencing was carried out using peripheral blood. As DNA, the CDR3 is TGCGCCAGCAGTACGGGGGGACCCTCCTCCTACAATGAGCAGTTCTTC. Translated: CASSTGGPSSYNEQFF.